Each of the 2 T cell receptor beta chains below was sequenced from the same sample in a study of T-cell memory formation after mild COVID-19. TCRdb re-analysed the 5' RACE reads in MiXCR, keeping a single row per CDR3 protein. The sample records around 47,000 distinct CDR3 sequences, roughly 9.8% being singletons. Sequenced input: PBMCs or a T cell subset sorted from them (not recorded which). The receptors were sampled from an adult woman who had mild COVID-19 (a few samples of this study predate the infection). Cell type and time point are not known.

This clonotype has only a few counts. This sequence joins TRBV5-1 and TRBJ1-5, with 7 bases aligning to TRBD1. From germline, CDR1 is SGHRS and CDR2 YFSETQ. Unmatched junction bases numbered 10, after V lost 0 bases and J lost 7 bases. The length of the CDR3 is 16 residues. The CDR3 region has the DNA TGCGCCAGCAGCTTGGAGCCAGGGGGGAGTATACAGCCCCAGCATTTT. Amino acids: CASSLEPGGSIQPQHF.

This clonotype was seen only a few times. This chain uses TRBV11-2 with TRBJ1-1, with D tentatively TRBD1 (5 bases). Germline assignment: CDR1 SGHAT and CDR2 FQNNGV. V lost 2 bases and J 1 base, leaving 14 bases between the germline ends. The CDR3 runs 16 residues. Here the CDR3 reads CASSLNGGRANTEAFF. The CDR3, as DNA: TGTGCCAGCAGCTTAAACGGGGGAAGGGCGAACACTGAAGCTTTCTTT. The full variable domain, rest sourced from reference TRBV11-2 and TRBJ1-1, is EAGVAQSPRYKIIEKRQSVAFWCNPISGHATLYWYQQILGQGPKLLIQFQNNGVVDDSQLPKDRFSAERLKGVDSTLKIQPAKLEDSAVYLCASSLNGGRANTEAFFGQGTRLTVV.